What follows are 26 T cell receptor beta chains derived from one specimen sequenced in a study of shared clonotypes between healthy human individuals. Measured with immunoSEQ multiplex PCR; TCRdb has only the in-frame clones, and not every one. The data hold 400,000 to 550,000 clones, with 70% to 80% observed a single time. Sequences were obtained from PBMCs. The receptors originated from a woman aged 40-49 years in good health. Some clones in this sample may be carry-over from other donors' samples.

The chain employs TRBV6-6 and TRBJ2-2, with 7 bases identical to TRBD1. Trimming cost V 6 bases and J 0 bases; bases outside gene matches: 7. The CDR3 is made up of 16 amino acids. From germline, CDR1 is MNHNY and CDR2 SVGAGI (reference sequence). The CDR3: CASRPPGTANTGELFF. The CDR3 coding sequence is TGTGCCAGCAGGCCCCCCGGGACAGCGAACACCGGGGAGCTGTTTTTT.

The V and J genes are TRBV10-3 and TRBJ2-5; D gene unclear. The V gene lost 3 bases and the J gene lost 5 bases, with 4 bases spanning the gap. The germline V gene has CDR1 ENHRY and CDR2 SYGVKD. The CDR3 has 11 amino acids. As DNA, the CDR3 is TGTGCCATCAGTGATGGGGAGACCCAGTACTTC. This codes for CAISDGETQYF.

This chain connects TRBV13 to TRBJ2-7; 12 bases agree with TRBD2. Per the germline V gene, CDR1 is PRHDT and CDR2 is FYEKMQ (reference sequence). The CDR3 has 16 amino acids. The ends lost 5 bases at V and 3 bases at J; junction bases unmatched: 8. DNA of the CDR3: TGTGCCAGCAGCCAATCTCGGACTAGCGGGATCTACGAGCAGTACTTC. This gives the protein CASSQSRTSGIYEQYF. The full variable domain, completed using reference TRBV13 and TRBJ2-7, is AAGVIQSPRHLIKEKRETATLKCYPIPRHDTVYWYQQGPGQDPQFLISFYEKMQSDKGSIPDRFSAQQFSDYHSELNMSSLELGDSALYFCASSQSRTSGIYEQYFGPGTRLTVT.

The CDR3 DNA sequence: TGTGCCAGCGGTATCGGGACAGGGGTTCCAAATAGCAATCAGCCCCAGCATTTT. Protein sequence: CASGIGTGVPNSNQPQHF. The chain is built from TRBV28 and TRBJ1-5; TRBD1 matches 10 bases. This CDR3 contains 18 residues. Germline values: CDR1 MDHEN, CDR2 SYDVKM. V gave up 8 bases and J gave up 0 bases; unmatched junction bases: 13.

CDR3 bases: TGTGCCAGCAGCTTAAACCCCCAGGGGGCTAACTATGGCTACACCTTC. Its translation is CASSLNPQGANYGYTF. The chain recombines TRBV7-3 with TRBJ1-2; 7 bases map to TRBD1. With V trimmed by 1 base and J by 0 bases, 5 bases remained unmatched. CDR3 length: 16 residues. The germline CDR1 and CDR2 sequences are SGHTA and FQGTGA.

The V call is TRBV10-3, the J call TRBJ2-5, with TRBD2 matching over 7 bases. V trimming: 4 bases; J trimming: 4 bases; junction bases outside the gene matches: 0. The germline gives CDR1 ENHRY, CDR2 SYGVKD. This CDR3 contains 12 residues. CDR3 sequence reads: CAISGGGETQYF. The CDR3 nucleotides are TGTGCCATCAGTGGCGGGGGAGAGACCCAGTACTTC.

V and J are TRBV4-1 and TRBJ2-7; D remains ambiguous. The CDR3 covers 12 residues. Germline CDR1 and CDR2: MGHRA and YSYEKL. The V and J ends lost 4 bases and 0 bases respectively, with 4 bases between them. The CDR3 here is CASSRPSYEQYF. CDR3 coding DNA: TGCGCCAGCAGCCGTCCCTCCTACGAGCAGTACTTC.

The chain carries TRBV2 and TRBJ1-5; D is uncertain. The CDR3 sequence is 14 residues long. The germline V gene encodes CDR1 SNHLY and CDR2 FYNNEI. V was pared by 5 bases and J by 5 bases, with 13 bases between. CDR3 sequence reads: CASSPSLPDQPQHF. CDR3 in DNA: TGTGCCAGCAGTCCAAGCCTCCCGGATCAGCCCCAGCATTTT.

About this clone: This sample also contains other DNA sequences that code for the same CDR3. The chain recombines TRBV18 with TRBJ2-7, with no clear D. The CDR3 is made up of 13 amino acids. The ends were cut back, 0 bases at V and 2 bases at J, with 5 bases in the middle. Germline assignment: CDR1 KGHSH and CDR2 LQKENI. The CDR3: CASSPPSTYEQYF. CDR3 nucleotides: TGTGCCAGCTCACCACCCTCTACCTACGAGCAGTACTTC.

As concerns this clone: The sample carries other DNA sequences with the same CDR3. The chain is built from TRBV28 and TRBJ1-2; possibly TRBD1 for D (6 bases). CDR3 length equals 12 residues. The germline V gene encodes CDR1 MDHEN and CDR2 SYDVKM. The ends were cut back, 5 bases at V and 5 bases at J, with 9 bases in the middle. The CDR3 DNA sequence: TGTGCCAGCAGTCTCAGGGGTTATGGCTACACCTTC. Translation gives CASSLRGYGYTF.

The chain combines TRBV4-1 with TRBJ2-2; D is undetermined. Germline assignment: CDR1 MGHRA and CDR2 YSYEKL. The CDR3 spans 14 residues. Trimming pared 3 bases from V and 2 bases from J, leaving 7 bases between. CDR3 sequence (DNA): TGCGCCAGCAGCCAGAAACCTAACACCGGGGAGCTGTTTTTT. This gives the protein CASSQKPNTGELFF.

The chain uses TRBV5-1 and TRBJ1-1; 10 bases agree with TRBD1. This CDR3 has 14 amino acids. Trimming at V came to 4 bases and at J to 4 bases, leaving 4 bases not matched to a gene. Germline V gene data show CDR1 as SGHRS and CDR2 as YFSETQ. CDR3 bases: TGCGCCAGCAGCCAGGGACAGGGGAGCACTGAAGCTTTCTTT. Residues: CASSQGQGSTEAFF. The full variable domain, completed using reference TRBV5-1 and TRBJ1-1, is KAGVTQTPRYLIKTRGQQVTLSCSPISGHRSVSWYQQTPGQGLQFLFEYFSETQRNKGNFPGRFSGRQFSNSRSEMNVSTLELGDSALYLCASSQGQGSTEAFFGQGTRLTVV.

J is TRBJ2-1 and V is TRBV9; 8 positions agree with TRBD2. This CDR3 has 18 residues. Losses at the gene ends were 0 bases for V and 1 base for J; bases not matched to a gene: 9. The germline gives CDR1 SGDLS, CDR2 YYNGEE. CDR3 DNA: TGTGCCAGCAGCGTAGCACCTCAGCGGGAGAGGTCCTACAATGAGCAGTTCTTC. Residues: CASSVAPQRERSYNEQFF.

This chain links TRBV5-5 with TRBJ2-2, with 9 bases that match TRBD2. The CDR3 loop spans 16 amino acids. In germline, CDR1 is SGHKS, CDR2 YYEKEE (reference sequence). With 4 bases clipped from V and 3 bases from J, the junction kept 7 bases outside the gene matches. The CDR3 nucleotides are TGTGCCAGCAGCAAAGTAGCGGGAGAGGACACCGGGGAGCTGTTTTTT. It yields the protein CASSKVAGEDTGELFF. Variable domain in full (rest from reference TRBV5-5 and TRBJ2-2): DAGVTQSPTHLIKTRGQQVTLRCSPISGHKSVSWYQQVLGQGPQFIFQYYEKEERGRGNFPDRFSARQFPNYSSELNVNALLLGDSALYLCASSKVAGEDTGELFFGEGSRLTVL.

This chain joins TRBV28 and TRBJ1-4; D not resolved. Germline V gene sequence: CDR1 MDHEN, CDR2 SYDVKM. Deletions cut 2 bases from V and 9 bases from J, with 13 bases between. The CDR3 extends over 14 amino acids. Here the CDR3 DNA reads TGTGCCAGCAGTTTACAAGGGTTCGGCAAAAAACTGTTTTTT. The encoded protein is CASSLQGFGKKLFF.

The chain recombines TRBV6-5 with TRBJ1-2; a possible D gene is TRBD1 (5 bases). Germline V gives CDR1 MNHEY, CDR2 SVGAGI. Deletions cut 2 bases from V and 6 bases from J, with 16 bases between. This CDR3 has 15 residues. The CDR3 protein is CASSYMGTEVDGYTF. The CDR3 bases are TGTGCCAGCAGTTACATGGGGACGGAGGTGGATGGCTACACCTTC.

The chain is built from TRBV7-8 and TRBJ2-1; 12 nucleotides align to TRBD2. The germline gives CDR1 SGHVS, CDR2 FQNEAQ. V lost 1 base, J lost 8 bases, and 9 bases stayed unmatched. The CDR3 has 17 amino acids. The CDR3 sequence is CASSLETSGSWTDEQFF. The CDR3 DNA reads TGTGCCAGCAGCTTAGAGACTAGCGGGAGTTGGACCGATGAGCAGTTCTTC.

The rearrangement uses TRBV29-1 and TRBJ1-1; 7 nucleotides match TRBD1. The CDR3 spans 16 residues. The V and J ends lost 4 bases and 1 base, in that order; junction bases with no gene match: 12. The germline V gene has CDR1 SQVTM and CDR2 ANQGSEA. CDR3 residues: CSVAPFSRQGNTEAFF. CDR3 coding DNA: TGCAGCGTTGCCCCTTTTTCACGACAGGGGAACACTGAAGCTTTCTTT.

In its sample, this clone was seen once. V usage is TRBV6-5 and J usage is TRBJ1-1, with D tentatively TRBD1 (5 bases). Germline CDR1 MNHEY, CDR2 SVGAGI. The V gene lost 2 bases and the J gene lost 2 bases, with 9 bases spanning the gap. This CDR3 is 14 amino acids long. In DNA form, the CDR3 reads TGTGCCAGCAGTTACGGGAGGGGTAACACTGAAGCTTTCTTT. The encoded protein is CASSYGRGNTEAFF.

This clone was counted a single time. The rearrangement joins TRBV30 to TRBJ2-2; the D is unclear. CDR1 is GTSNPN, CDR2 SVGIG, per germline (reference sequence). The CDR3 length is 14 residues. V was shortened by 3 bases and J by 0 bases, with 8 bases between the two germline ends. CDR3 loop: CAWRTVANTGELFF. The CDR3 DNA sequence: TGTGCCTGGAGAACCGTCGCGAACACCGGGGAGCTGTTTTTT.

This clone was counted at least ten times. This chain joins TRBV28 and TRBJ1-2, with D unclear. Trimming pared 7 bases from V and 5 bases from J, leaving 8 bases between. The CDR3 is 11 residues long. Germline lookup yields CDR1 MDHEN and CDR2 SYDVKM. The CDR3 DNA follows: TGTGCCAGCACCTCCTGGTATGGCTACACCTTC. It is translated as CASTSWYGYTF.

The chain joins TRBV27 to TRBJ2-7, with 11 nucleotides matching TRBD2. CDR1 is MNHEY, CDR2 SMNVEV, per germline (reference sequence). V was pared by 6 bases and J by 4 bases, with 8 bases of the junction left unmatched. The CDR3 sequence is 15 residues long. The CDR3 DNA reads as TGTGCCAGCAGCCCCGTAGCGGGAGGGCAATACGAGCAGTACTTC. It is translated as CASSPVAGGQYEQYF.

This clone was observed a single time. Other DNA sequences in this specimen translate into the identical CDR3. The chain carries TRBV5-1 and TRBJ2-5; possible D gene TRBD1, 5 bases. The CDR3 is 13 amino acids. Deletions cut 0 bases from V and 2 bases from J, with 5 bases between. Germline loops: CDR1 SGHRS, CDR2 YFSETQ. The CDR3 is CASSLGTQETQYF. The CDR3 coding sequence is TGCGCCAGCAGCTTGGGGACACAAGAGACCCAGTACTTC.

This rearrangement joins TRBV19 to TRBJ2-5, with D perhaps TRBD2 (5 bases). CDR1 is LNHDA, CDR2 SQIVND, per germline (reference sequence). CDR3 size: 12 residues. The V end lost 5 bases, the J end lost 9 bases, and 13 bases lay between the germline ends. Written as DNA, the CDR3 is TGTGCCAGTAGTCCGACGCTCGGGGCCCAGTACTTC. Translation: CASSPTLGAQYF. Based on the CDR3 plus reference TRBV19 and TRBJ2-5, the full variable domain is DGGITQSPKYLFRKEGQNVTLSCEQNLNHDAMYWYRQDPGQGLRLIYYSQIVNDFQKGDIAEGYSVSREKKESFPLTVTSAQKNPTAFYLCASSPTLGAQYFGPGTRLLVL.

This clone was detected ten times or more. The J gene is TRBJ1-2, the V gene TRBV30, with D perhaps matching TRBD1 (5 bases). Germline V gives CDR1 GTSNPN, CDR2 SVGIG (reference sequence). The CDR3 has 12 residues. Trimming removed 1 base at V and 7 bases at J, with 10 bases between. The CDR3 region is CAWSEQAGGYTF. The CDR3 bases are TGTGCCTGGAGTGAACAGGCCGGTGGCTACACCTTC.

The chain recombines TRBV27 with TRBJ1-2; 8 nucleotides align to TRBD1. The ends lost 5 bases at V and 4 bases at J; junction bases unmatched: 9. This CDR3 contains 15 residues. Germline V lookup: CDR1 MNHEY, CDR2 SMNVEV (reference sequence). CDR3 loop: CASSRTGGKGYGYTF. DNA of the CDR3: TGTGCCAGCAGTCGAACAGGGGGTAAAGGCTATGGCTACACCTTC.